The 22 T cell receptor beta chains listed next were all sequenced from one sample in a study of blood T cell repertoires in COVID-19. Only in-frame clones appear in the TCRdb table, and some are missing; sequencing was by immunoSEQ multiplex PCR. In the table there are roughly 200,000 clones, around 89% of which are singletons. The sample comprised PBMCs or T cells enriched from blood (not recorded which). Source of these receptors: a man aged 30 to 45 who had recovered from COVID-19.

The V call is TRBV4-2, the J call TRBJ2-7; 7 bases align to TRBD2. Germline CDR1 and CDR2: LGHNA and YNFKEQ. V shed 0 bases, J shed 3 bases, and the junction held 11 bases outside the gene matches. The CDR3 covers 17 residues. Here the CDR3 reads CASSQEGGTLQLYEQYF. Here the CDR3 DNA reads TGTGCCAGCAGCCAAGAGGGGGGGACGCTTCAACTCTACGAGCAGTACTTC.

The V call is TRBV27, the J call TRBJ1-5; 8 bases agree with TRBD1. V trimming: 5 bases; J trimming: 6 bases; junction bases outside the gene matches: 9. Germline V lookup: CDR1 MNHEY, CDR2 SMNVEV (reference sequence). CDR3 length: 15 amino acids. CDR3: CASSPTTGGGQPQHF. DNA of the CDR3: TGTGCCAGCAGTCCTACTACAGGGGGTGGTCAGCCCCAGCATTTT.

J is TRBJ2-3 and V is TRBV7-6; D perhaps matches TRBD1 (6 bases). V lost 5 bases and J 4 bases, leaving 16 bases between the germline ends. Germline lookup yields CDR1 SGHVS and CDR2 FNYEAQ. The CDR3 has 15 residues. DNA for the CDR3: TGTGCCAGCAGCCCACAGGGTTCAATCTCAGATACGCAGTATTTT. It specifies CASSPQGSISDTQYF.

In its sample, this clone was seen once. The J gene is TRBJ2-2, the V gene TRBV7-2; D perhaps matches TRBD2 (6 bases). The germline V gene encodes CDR1 SGHTA and CDR2 FQGNSA. V was shortened by 5 bases and J by 2 bases, with 21 bases between the two germline ends. The CDR3 covers 18 residues. The CDR3, as DNA: TGTGCCAGCAGCCCCAGTACGGGCGGGACTCTTAACACCGGGGAGCTGTTTTTT. Amino acids: CASSPSTGGTLNTGELFF.

The chain couples TRBV30 to TRBJ1-3; no clear D gene. The V gene lost 2 bases and the J gene lost 0 bases, with 14 bases spanning the gap. This CDR3 region has 16 residues. CDR1 GTSNPN and CDR2 SVGIG come from the germline V gene (reference sequence). Here the CDR3 reads CAWSTDTPSSGNTIYF. The CDR3 DNA follows: TGTGCCTGGAGTACCGATACACCAAGCTCTGGAAACACCATATATTTT.

The chain joins TRBV7-8 to TRBJ2-1; 15 bases fit TRBD2. CDR1 is SGHVS and CDR2 is FQNEAQ in the germline V gene. V lost 5 bases to trimming and J lost 3 bases; unmatched junction nucleotides: 11. This CDR3 contains 19 residues. The CDR3 is CASSPGLAGGRPYYNEQFF. CDR3 bases: TGTGCCAGCAGCCCGGGACTAGCGGGAGGTAGACCCTACTACAATGAGCAGTTCTTC.

This chain connects TRBV7-2 to TRBJ2-7; TRBD2 agrees at 7 bases. Germline-derived CDR1 and CDR2 are SGHTA and FQGNSA. The ends lost 5 bases at V and 6 bases at J; junction bases unmatched: 13. There are 15 residues in the CDR3. The CDR3 reads CASSPRVGGFSEQYF. The CDR3 DNA follows: TGTGCCAGCAGCCCCCGGGTCGGGGGGTTCTCCGAGCAGTACTTC.

V and J are TRBV12-3 or TRBV12-4 and TRBJ2-7; maybe TRBD1 (5 bases). This CDR3 spans 13 amino acids. V was shortened by 3 bases and J by 7 bases, with 13 bases between the two germline ends. CDR3 region: CASSFRQYGEQYF. For the CDR3, the DNA is TGTGCCAGCAGTTTTCGACAGTACGGGGAGCAGTACTTC.

The chain uses TRBV30 and TRBJ1-2, with D maybe TRBD1 (6 bases). CDR1 GTSNPN and CDR2 SVGIG come from the germline V gene (reference sequence). The V and J ends lost 3 bases and 3 bases respectively, with 8 bases between them. CDR3 size: 12 residues. The CDR3, as DNA: TGTGCCTGGAGGGACAGATACTATGGCTACACCTTC. Protein: CAWRDRYYGYTF.

This chain links TRBV7-2 with TRBJ1-3, with a possible D match to TRBD1 (6 bases). From germline, CDR1 is SGHTA and CDR2 FQGNSA. CDR3 length: 14 amino acids. V lost 6 bases and J lost 0, with 9 bases in between. The CDR3 sequence: CASRSRGSGNTIYF. The CDR3 DNA is TGTGCCAGCAGGAGCAGGGGCTCTGGAAACACCATATATTTT.

The chain couples TRBV7-8 to TRBJ2-7, with TRBD1 matching over 12 bases. CDR1 SGHVS and CDR2 FQNEAQ come from the germline V gene. The CDR3 has 15 residues. With V trimmed by 7 bases and J by 4 bases, 8 bases remained unmatched. Written as DNA, the CDR3 is TGTGCCAGCACCCGAGCGGGACAGGGGGCTTACGAGCAGTACTTC. Translation gives CASTRAGQGAYEQYF.

The rearrangement uses TRBV3-1 (or the pseudogene TRBV3-2) and TRBJ1-6, with a tentative D call TRBD1 (6 bases). Germline CDR1 reads LGHDT; CDR2 reads YNNKEL (reference sequence). V was cut by 1 base and J by 13 bases, with 17 bases left in between. This CDR3 is built from 15 residues. The CDR3 loop reads CASSQVGYRETPLHF. The CDR3 DNA reads as TGTGCCAGCAGCCAAGTGGGGTACAGGGAGACGCCCCTCCACTTT.

This chain joins TRBV6-6 and TRBJ2-7, with D perhaps matching TRBD1 (6 bases). There are 14 residues in the CDR3. The germline CDR1 and CDR2 sequences are MNHNY and SVGAGI (reference sequence). Trimming left V 2 bases short and J 0 bases short, with 8 bases between. The CDR3 region is CASSYGQHSYEQYF. The CDR3, as DNA: TGTGCCAGCAGTTACGGACAGCACTCCTACGAGCAGTACTTC.

V and J are TRBV14 and TRBJ1-3; unclear D gene. Germline V CDR1 and CDR2: SGHDN, FVKESK. Trimming cost V 1 base and J 4 bases, with 8 bases left between them. This CDR3 comprises 14 residues. DNA of the CDR3: TGTGCCAGCAGCCAAGTGGGCATAGGAAACACCATATATTTT. As protein: CASSQVGIGNTIYF.

The gene calls are TRBV19 and TRBJ2-1; TRBD2 aligns across 9 bases. This CDR3 has 15 residues. Unmatched junction bases numbered 3, after V lost 6 bases and J lost 0 bases. CDR1 and CDR2 (germline): LNHDA, SQIVND (reference sequence). This chain's CDR3 is CASSPGLASYNEQFF. The CDR3 region has the DNA TGTGCCAGTAGCCCGGGACTAGCCTCCTACAATGAGCAGTTCTTC.

The V and J genes are TRBV5-4 and TRBJ2-7; 8 nucleotides align to TRBD1. Trimming removed 1 base from V and 7 bases from J; junction bases left unmatched: 10. The germline V gene encodes CDR1 SGHNT and CDR2 YYREEE (reference sequence). The CDR3 loop spans 15 amino acids. As DNA, the CDR3 is TGTGCCAGCAGCTTGAGTACAGGGGGTTATGGGGAGCAGTACTTC. Protein: CASSLSTGGYGEQYF.

The chain combines TRBV29-1 with TRBJ1-2; D uncertain. CDR1 and CDR2 (germline): SQVTM, ANQGSEA. This CDR3 has 13 amino acids. V gave up 1 base and J gave up 0 bases, with 6 bases separating them. The CDR3 DNA reads TGCAGCGTTGAAGTCCGTACTAACTATGGCTACACCTTC. Translating it yields CSVEVRTNYGYTF.

This sequence joins TRBV11-2 and TRBJ2-7; possible D gene TRBD2, 6 bases. The CDR3 is made up of 14 amino acids. Germline lookup yields CDR1 SGHAT and CDR2 FQNNGV. Between the trimmed V and J ends, which lost 5 bases and 1 base, there was a span of 12 bases. The DNA for the CDR3 is TGTGCCAGCAGCGGGCGGGACGGGTCCTACGAGCAGTACTTC. Protein: CASSGRDGSYEQYF.

This rearrangement joins TRBV5-4 to TRBJ1-1; TRBD1 matches at 7 bases. The CDR3 is 14 amino acids. V was clipped by 3 bases and J by 6 bases; unmatched bases: 8. Germline CDR1 SGHNT, CDR2 YYREEE (reference sequence). CDR3 in amino acids: CASSWGQKIAEAFF. The DNA for the CDR3 is TGTGCCAGCAGCTGGGGACAGAAGATCGCTGAAGCTTTCTTT.

In its sample, this clone was seen once. The genes are TRBV5-1 and TRBJ1-1; D is ambiguous. The CDR3 runs to 13 residues. Germline assignment: CDR1 SGHRS and CDR2 YFSETQ. V shed 2 bases and J shed 3 bases, with 8 bases lying between them. CDR3 in DNA: TGCGCCAGCAGCTTCGCAGGTTACACTGAAGCTTTCTTT. Residues: CASSFAGYTEAFF. The variable domain in full, with the rest retrieved from reference TRBV5-1 and TRBJ1-1, is KAGVTQTPRYLIKTRGQQVTLSCSPISGHRSVSWYQQTPGQGLQFLFEYFSETQRNKGNFPGRFSGRQFSNSRSEMNVSTLELGDSALYLCASSFAGYTEAFFGQGTRLTVV.

The chain combines TRBV7-8 with TRBJ2-7; a possible D gene is TRBD1 (5 bases). This CDR3 has 14 residues. Trimming removed 3 bases from V and 2 bases from J, with 11 bases in between. Germline values: CDR1 SGHVS, CDR2 FQNEAQ. CDR3 in amino acids: CASSLGQPPYEQYF. CDR3 in DNA: TGTGCCAGCAGCTTGGGGCAGCCACCCTACGAGCAGTACTTC.

The chain employs TRBV10-2 and TRBJ1-1; 9 bases are shared with TRBD1. The V and J ends lost 10 bases and 4 bases, in that order; junction bases with no gene match: 4. The CDR3 totals 12 residues. Germline V gene data show CDR1 as WSHSY and CDR2 as SAAADI. The chain's CDR3 is CATSTGGTEAFF. Written as DNA, the CDR3 is TGCGCCACCTCGACAGGGGGCACTGAAGCTTTCTTT.